This is a list of T cell receptor beta chains from one sample in a study of T cell changes during pregnancy in multiple sclerosis. Clones were sequenced by immunoSEQ multiplex PCR, and TCRdb holds only the in-frame ones, with some missing. This sample has fewer than 150,000 clones, with roughly 95% found just once. This material consisted of peripheral blood, taken after pregnancy. The receptor set was obtained from a female donor with multiple sclerosis, enrolled in a pregnancy study. Each CDR3 is given with its conserved first and last residue. Each record gives: J gene, D gene, clone size, V gene, CDR3 protein, CDR3 DNA. The D gene is left open where the match is weak. Clone size is given for some rows only: seen once, a few or many times, or a class if the clone is expanded.

>TRBJ1-5|.|once|TRBV6-6
CASSYAGAISNQPQHF
TGTGCCAGCAGTTACGCGGGGGCAATTAGCAATCAGCCCCAGCATTTT
>TRBJ2-7|TRBD2|.|TRBV7-8
CASSLTAGTTSNIYEQYF
TGTGCCAGCAGCTTGACTGCCGGGACTACCAGTAACATCTACGAGCAGTACTTC
>TRBJ2-6|.|.|TRBV5-1
CASSLGSTRFSGANVLTF
TGCGCCAGCAGCTTGGGGTCAACTAGGTTCTCTGGGGCCAACGTCCTGACTTTC
>TRBJ2-1|.|.|TRBV25-1
CASSHRAIADSYNEQFF
TGTGCCAGCAGTCACCGAGCCATAGCGGACTCCTACAATGAGCAGTTCTTC
>TRBJ2-1|TRBD2|few|TRBV19
CASSIGGLPAFF
TGTGCCAGTAGTATAGGGGGACTACCCGCGTTCTTC
>TRBJ2-7|.|.|TRBV2
CAGTPTPYSYEQYF
TGTGCCGGGACTCCAACCCCGTACTCCTACGAGCAGTACTTC
>TRBJ1-1|TRBD1|.|TRBV29-1
CSATGIMNTEAFF
TGCAGTGCGACAGGGATCATGAACACTGAAGCTTTCTTT
>TRBJ2-1|TRBD2|.|TRBV7-2
CASSLGGGYNEQFF
TGTGCCAGCAGCTTAGGGGGGGGGTACAATGAGCAGTTCTTC
>TRBJ1-3|.|.|TRBV14
CASSLFQGITGNTIYF
TGTGCCAGCAGCCTTTTTCAGGGTATCACTGGAAACACCATATATTTT
>TRBJ1-1|.|.|TRBV7-9
CASSWGEVTEAFF
TGTGCCAGCAGCTGGGGGGAAGTGACTGAAGCTTTCTTT
>TRBJ1-1|.|.|TRBV5-1
CASSFGMEAFF
TGCGCCAGCAGCTTCGGGATGGAAGCTTTCTTT
>TRBJ2-7|.|once|TRBV11-2
CASSSSRGFHYEQYF
TGTGCCAGCAGCTCCTCGCGGGGCTTCCACTACGAGCAGTACTTC
>TRBJ2-3|.|.|TRBV19
CASRVGHTQYF
TGTGCCAGTAGGGTCGGTCATACGCAGTATTTT
>TRBJ2-1|TRBD2|.|TRBV7-2
CASSSGLASYNEQFF
TGTGCCAGCAGCTCCGGACTAGCTTCCTACAATGAGCAGTTCTTC
>TRBJ2-1|TRBD2|.|TRBV11-3
CASSLGGLADYNEQFF
TGTGCCAGCAGCTTAGGAGGACTAGCGGATTACAATGAGCAGTTCTTC
>TRBJ1-5|TRBD1|.|TRBV6-1
CASSEAPLTGTLGNQPQHF
TGTGCCAGCAGTGAAGCGCCTTTGACAGGGACCTTGGGCAATCAGCCCCAGCATTTT
>TRBJ2-5|TRBD1|.|TRBV6-5
CASRDRGQETQYF
TGTGCCAGCAGGGACAGGGGGCAAGAGACCCAGTACTTC